The 19 T cell receptor beta chains below all came from one sample that was sequenced in a study of T cells in Graves' hyperthyroidism and ophthalmopathy. Using RNA transcripts as the source, TCR beta CDR3 regions were amplified. First-round RT-PCR targeting the TCR CDR3 was performed with the HTBI primer set. MiXCR, applied by TCRdb to the multiplex PCR reads, yields one record per CDR3 protein. The data contain more than 300,000 distinct CDR3 sequences, approximately 18% of them seen just once; the ten biggest clones take up around two fifths. The sample consisted of blood. The receptors were gathered from a man aged 18-30 years with Graves' ophthalmopathy.

The chain has TRBV5-5 and TRBJ1-5; no definite D call. V was trimmed by 5 bases and J by 0 bases, leaving 9 bases between them. The CDR3 contains 14 residues. Germline CDR1 reads SGHKS; CDR2 reads YYEKEE (reference sequence). CDR3 region: CASSSGHSNQPQHF. The CDR3 coding sequence is TGTGCCAGCAGTTCCGGGCATAGCAATCAGCCCCAGCATTTT. Variable domain in full (rest from reference TRBV5-5 and TRBJ1-5): DAGVTQSPTHLIKTRGQQVTLRCSPISGHKSVSWYQQVLGQGPQFIFQYYEKEERGRGNFPDRFSARQFPNYSSELNVNALLLGDSALYLCASSSGHSNQPQHFGDGTRLSIL.

This clonotype has only a few counts. The rearrangement links TRBV2 to TRBJ2-5, with 11 bases lining up with TRBD1. The CDR3 sequence is 16 residues long. With 6 bases clipped from V and 4 bases from J, the junction kept 10 bases outside the gene matches. Germline V gene data show CDR1 as SNHLY and CDR2 as FYNNEI. Here the CDR3 reads CASSRLGQGERETQYF. CDR3 bases: TGTGCCAGCAGCCGACTGGGACAGGGGGAAAGAGAGACCCAGTACTTC.

This clonotype was seen many times. The chain links TRBV11-2 to TRBJ1-1; no clear D. Germline loops: CDR1 SGHAT, CDR2 FQNNGV. Trimming shortened V by 5 bases and J by 0 bases, and 7 bases separated the two germline ends. This CDR3 is 13 amino acids long. CDR3 nucleotides: TGTGCCAGCAGCGGGAATTTGAACACTGAAGCTTTCTTT. Translating it yields CASSGNLNTEAFF. The full variable domain, completed using reference TRBV11-2 and TRBJ1-1, is EAGVAQSPRYKIIEKRQSVAFWCNPISGHATLYWYQQILGQGPKLLIQFQNNGVVDDSQLPKDRFSAERLKGVDSTLKIQPAKLEDSAVYLCASSGNLNTEAFFGQGTRLTVV.

This sequence joins TRBV25-1 and TRBJ1-1, with no clear D. The V and J ends lost 8 bases and 1 base respectively, with 11 bases between them. Germline CDR1 MGHDK, CDR2 SYGVNS. The CDR3 runs to 13 residues. CDR3 nucleotides: TGTGCCAGCGCGGGGTGGTGGAACACTGAAGCTTTCTTT. Its translation is CASAGWWNTEAFF. Using reference TRBV25-1 and TRBJ1-1 for the parts outside the CDR3, the full variable domain is EADIYQTPRYLVIGTGKKITLECSQTMGHDKMYWYQQDPGMELHLIHYSYGVNSTEKGDLSSESTVSRIRTEHFPLTLESARPSHTSQYLCASAGWWNTEAFFGQGTRLTVV.

V usage is TRBV6-1 and J usage is TRBJ2-2, with D unresolved. Germline lookup yields CDR1 MNHNS and CDR2 SASEGT. The CDR3 contains 14 residues. Trimming took off 8 bases at V and 0 bases at J, with 10 bases between the two ends. Written as DNA, the CDR3 is TGTGCCAGCTGGGCAGTGTCGAACACCGGGGAGCTGTTTTTT. It specifies CASWAVSNTGELFF.

In its sample, this clonotype was seen many times. The CDR3 DNA reads TGTGCCAGCAGCCCTAGCGGGCAAGAGACCCAGTACTTC. This codes for CASSPSGQETQYF. The chain recombines TRBV6-1 with TRBJ2-5; TRBD2 aligns across 8 bases. V shed 6 bases, J shed 2 bases, and the junction held 2 bases outside the gene matches. Germline-derived CDR1 and CDR2 are MNHNS and SASEGT. This CDR3 spans 13 amino acids.

The V call is TRBV7-2, the J call TRBJ1-2; the D is unclear. The ends were cut back, 1 base at V and 1 base at J, with 7 bases in the middle. This CDR3 region has 14 residues. Germline CDR1 reads SGHTA; CDR2 reads FQGNSA. CDR3 loop: CASSLVNFNYGYTF. CDR3 DNA: TGTGCCAGCAGCTTAGTCAATTTTAACTATGGCTACACCTTC.

V gene TRBV4-1 combines with J gene TRBJ2-2, with no clear D. Germline CDR1 reads MGHRA; CDR2 reads YSYEKL. CDR3 length: 14 amino acids. V was pared by 1 base and J by 9 bases, with 12 bases between. The CDR3 nucleotides read TGCGCCAGCAGCCAAGTCGGCACCCCACGGGAGCTGTTTTTT. Translated, it gives CASSQVGTPRELFF.

This clonotype occurred many times. The chain links TRBV7-9 to TRBJ2-2; TRBD2 matches at 12 bases. CDR1 is SEHNR and CDR2 is FQNEAQ in the germline V gene (reference sequence). CDR3 length: 16 residues. The junction had 3 bases not matched to a gene; V was cut back by 3 bases and J by 4 bases. CDR3 DNA: TGTGCCAGCAGCTTGTTGGGACTAGCGGGCACCGGGGAGCTGTTTTTT. Protein: CASSLLGLAGTGELFF.

This clonotype was seen at least ten times. The gene calls are TRBV6-1 and TRBJ2-5, with D perhaps matching TRBD1 (6 bases). The germline V gene has CDR1 MNHNS and CDR2 SASEGT. Trimming stripped 6 bases from V and 5 bases from J, with 34 bases between. CDR3 length: 20 amino acids. Here the CDR3 reads CASSSSDGQIHVVRSETQYF. The CDR3 DNA reads as TGTGCCAGCAGCAGTTCCGACGGACAGATACATGTCGTCCGGTCGGAGACCCAGTACTTC.

This clonotype is a singleton in its sample. This chain connects TRBV2 to TRBJ1-2; TRBD1 might be the D (5 bases). The CDR3 totals 13 residues. Germline V lookup: CDR1 SNHLY, CDR2 FYNNEI. V shed 5 bases and J shed 7 bases, with 14 bases lying between them. The CDR3 protein is CASSYIAGLGYTF. For the CDR3, the DNA is TGTGCCAGCAGTTATATAGCGGGGCTTGGCTACACCTTC. Looking up the rest from reference TRBV2 and TRBJ1-2 gives the full variable domain: EPEVTQTPSHQVTQMGQEVILRCVPISNHLYFYWYRQILGQKVEFLVSFYNNEISEKSEIFDDQFSVERPDGSNFTLKIRSTKLEDSAMYFCASSYIAGLGYTFGSGTRLTVV.

At least ten counts were recorded for this clonotype. The genes are TRBV12-3 or TRBV12-4 and TRBJ1-1; D might be TRBD1 (5 bases). V dropped 7 bases and J dropped 0 bases, with 18 bases sitting between them. The length of the CDR3 is 16 residues. Here the CDR3 DNA reads TGTGCCAGCAATCACCGGGACTTCGAAATGAACACTGAAGCTTTCTTT. Residues: CASNHRDFEMNTEAFF.

This clonotype was recorded many times. The chain uses TRBV20-1 and TRBJ2-7, with 9 bases aligning to TRBD1. V was pared by 5 bases and J by 3 bases, with 5 bases of the junction left unmatched. The CDR3 covers 13 residues. Per germline, CDR1 DFQATT and CDR2 SNEGSKA (reference sequence). The CDR3 coding sequence is TGCAGTGCTCCGGGACAGGGCCTCTACGAGCAGTACTTC. Its translation is CSAPGQGLYEQYF.

This clonotype has ten or more counts. The chain uses TRBV6-1 and TRBJ2-1; D possibly uses TRBD1 or TRBD2 (5 bases each). Trimming removed 5 bases at V and 4 bases at J, with 12 bases between. The germline V gene encodes CDR1 MNHNS and CDR2 SASEGT. This CDR3 contains 14 residues. The DNA for the CDR3 is TGTGCCAGCAGTTCTGGGGGATGGTACAATGAGCAGTTCTTC. It encodes CASSSGGWYNEQFF.

V and J are TRBV2 and TRBJ2-3, with a weak D call TRBD1 (5 bases). The CDR3 has 15 residues. V shed 3 bases and J shed 6 bases, with 16 bases lying between them. Germline V CDR1 and CDR2: SNHLY, FYNNEI. CDR3 loop: CASSDLSRGGDTQYF. The DNA for the CDR3 is TGTGCCAGCAGTGATCTTTCTAGGGGTGGGGATACGCAGTATTTT. The full variable domain, with the rest looked up from reference TRBV2 and TRBJ2-3, is EPEVTQTPSHQVTQMGQEVILRCVPISNHLYFYWYRQILGQKVEFLVSFYNNEISEKSEIFDDQFSVERPDGSNFTLKIRSTKLEDSAMYFCASSDLSRGGDTQYFGPGTRLTVL.

The chain links TRBV19 to TRBJ2-1; D not certain. Trimming took off 0 bases at V and 0 bases at J, with 15 bases between the two ends. This CDR3 is 18 amino acids long. The germline V gene encodes CDR1 LNHDA and CDR2 SQIVND (reference sequence). DNA of the CDR3: TGTGCCAGTAGTATAGATCCCGGCCGGCCGAGCTCCTACAATGAGCAGTTCTTC. Amino acids: CASSIDPGRPSSYNEQFF. The full variable domain, with the rest looked up from reference TRBV19 and TRBJ2-1, is DGGITQSPKYLFRKEGQNVTLSCEQNLNHDAMYWYRQDPGQGLRLIYYSQIVNDFQKGDIAEGYSVSREKKESFPLTVTSAQKNPTAFYLCASSIDPGRPSSYNEQFFGPGTRLTVL.

In its sample, this clonotype was seen many times. CDR3 protein: CASSARLQGDEKLFF. The CDR3 region has the DNA TGTGCCAGCAGCGCCAGACTCCAAGGAGATGAAAAACTGTTTTTT. The chain employs TRBV9 and TRBJ1-4; D remains unclear. Germline assignment: CDR1 SGDLS and CDR2 YYNGEE. The CDR3 is 15 amino acids. V lost 3 bases to trimming and J lost 6 bases, with 15 bases between them.

In its sample, this clonotype was seen many times. The chain employs TRBV18 and TRBJ1-3, with D uncertain. Trimming left V 2 bases short and J 4 bases short, with 9 bases between. Per germline, CDR1 KGHSH and CDR2 LQKENI. CDR3 size: 14 residues. CDR3 amino acids: CASSPSVEGNTIYF. The CDR3 DNA sequence: TGTGCCAGCTCACCATCAGTAGAAGGAAACACCATATATTTT.

This chain uses TRBV7-9 with TRBJ2-1; 11 bases are a match to TRBD2. CDR1 and CDR2 from the germline V gene are SEHNR and FQNEAQ (reference sequence). V was pared by 6 bases and J by 8 bases, with 12 bases of the junction left unmatched. The CDR3 loop spans 16 amino acids. The CDR3 sequence: CASSRDSSGGWYEQFF. The CDR3 DNA is TGTGCCAGCAGTCGGGACTCTAGCGGGGGGTGGTATGAGCAGTTCTTC.